This passage covers 11 T cell receptor beta chains from one sample sequenced in a study of blood T cells in healthy people across ages. Primed by a sample-barcoded 5' primer and a J-beta primer mix, a second PCR proceeded for about 6 to 11 cycles. Via MiXCR, TCRdb re-called the 5' RACE reads, giving one row per CDR3 protein. The table shows 1.5 million to 2 million distinct CDR3 sequences, with 28% occurring only once. Sequencing used blood. The receptors were gathered from a woman in her 30s in good health.

The chain combines TRBV28 with TRBJ1-3; D is undetermined. Germline CDR1 is MDHEN and CDR2 is SYDVKM. The CDR3 loop spans 15 amino acids. V lost 4 bases and J 0 bases, leaving 10 bases between the germline ends. The CDR3 DNA reads TGTGCCAGCAGTTCCCTTAGGCTCTCTGGAAACACCATATATTTT. Its translation: CASSSLRLSGNTIYF.

The chain joins TRBV18 to TRBJ2-1; D remains ambiguous. The V end was cut by 3 bases, the J end by 9 bases, with 15 bases between. CDR1 KGHSH and CDR2 LQKENI come from the germline V gene. The CDR3 is made up of 14 amino acids. CDR3 in DNA: TGTGCCAGCTCACCCCTTTGGGTAGCCAGTGAGCAGTTCTTC. It translates to CASSPLWVASEQFF.

This clonotype occurred many times. The chain is built from TRBV20-1 and TRBJ2-4; 9 nucleotides line up with TRBD1. Germline CDR1 is DFQATT and CDR2 is SNEGSKA (reference sequence). V shed 2 bases, J shed 12 bases, and the junction held 8 bases outside the gene matches. CDR3 size: 13 residues. CDR3 nucleotide sequence: TGCAGTGCTAGATTAAGGACAGGGGACGGTCAGTACTTC. Protein product: CSARLRTGDGQYF.

This clonotype was counted a few times. The rearrangement joins TRBV6-2 or TRBV6-3 to TRBJ2-7; the D gene could be TRBD1 or TRBD2 (5 bases each). The CDR3 has 15 residues. Between the trimmed V and J ends, which lost 5 bases and 6 bases, there was a span of 20 bases. Germline values: CDR1 MNHEY, CDR2 SVGEGT. CDR3 protein: CASSAPPGPPSEQYF. CDR3 in DNA: TGTGCCAGCAGTGCCCCTCCGGGACCGCCCTCCGAGCAGTACTTC.

J is TRBJ2-5 and V is TRBV4-1; 8 bases fit TRBD2. The germline V gene encodes CDR1 MGHRA and CDR2 YSYEKL. V dropped 2 bases and J dropped 2; count of bases not matched to a gene: 7. The CDR3 runs 16 residues. CDR3: CASSQQIAGSQETQYF. The CDR3 DNA sequence: TGCGCCAGCAGCCAACAGATAGCGGGGAGTCAAGAGACCCAGTACTTC.

This clonotype has at least ten counts. This rearrangement joins TRBV10-3 to TRBJ2-7, with 10 nucleotides matching TRBD1. The junction had 8 bases not matched to a gene; V was cut back by 6 bases and J by 6 bases. This CDR3 contains 14 residues. Germline lookup yields CDR1 ENHRY and CDR2 SYGVKD. Here the CDR3 reads CAIRPGTGVGEQYF. CDR3 DNA sequence: TGTGCCATCAGACCCGGGACAGGGGTCGGCGAGCAGTACTTC.

This clonotype was observed a few times. V usage is TRBV7-2 and J usage is TRBJ2-5; 9 nucleotides align to TRBD2. The J call is in doubt because the DNA end fits TRBJ2-7 better. This CDR3 has 15 amino acids. Germline V gene lookup returns CDR1 SGHTA and CDR2 FQGNSA. CDR3: CASSAVSGSYYEQYF. In DNA form, the CDR3 reads TGTGCCAGCAGCGCAGTTAGCGGGAGTTATTACGAGCAGTACTTC.

This clonotype was counted between two and nine times. The rearrangement links TRBV27 to TRBJ2-5; D could derive from TRBD1 or TRBD2 (5 bases each). CDR3 size: 15 residues. The germline V gene has CDR1 MNHEY and CDR2 SMNVEV (reference sequence). V was pared by 6 bases and J by 6 bases, with 20 bases between. The CDR3 DNA sequence: TGTGCCAGCAGCCATTGGGACCGGCTGGGACAGACCCAGTACTTC. Its translation is CASSHWDRLGQTQYF.

This clonotype was observed a handful of times. A read error may produce the germline difference seen at one junction end. This rearrangement joins TRBV27 to TRBJ2-1, with a weak D call TRBD2 (5 bases). Germline V gene data show CDR1 as MNHEY and CDR2 as SMNVEV (reference sequence). This CDR3 region has 16 residues. Here the CDR3 DNA reads TGTGCCAGCAGTGAACAAGACACCCCTGACTACAATGAGCTGTTCTTC. Translation gives CASSEQDTPDYNELFF.

V is TRBV12-3 or TRBV12-4 and J is TRBJ2-3, with TRBD2 matching over 7 bases. Trimming cost V 7 bases and J 10 bases; bases outside gene matches: 20. This CDR3 has 16 residues. The CDR3 bases are TGTGCCAGCATCAAACGTACTAGCGACCCTTGGGGTCCGCAGTATTTT. Translating it yields CASIKRTSDPWGPQYF.

The CDR3 sequence: CASSKLAEQFF. CDR3 sequence (DNA): TGTGCCAGCAGCAAGTTGGCTGAGCAGTTCTTC. V and J are TRBV12-3 or TRBV12-4 and TRBJ2-1; D gene ambiguous. V was trimmed by 6 bases and J by 9 bases, leaving 9 bases between them. The CDR3 is 11 amino acids.